These T cell receptor beta chains were read from a single sample in a study of regulatory T cells in long-lasting Graves disease. TCRdb re-derived calls from the multiplex PCR reads in MiXCR, one entry per CDR3 protein. This table has 500,000 to 700,000 distinct CDR3 sequences, about 30% appearing once. Sequenced material: peripheral blood mononuclear cells (PBMCs), taken when the disease was refractory, from a patient treated with antithyroid drugs. Receptor source: a female donor with Graves disease. The CDR3 runs from the conserved cysteine through the conserved F or W. Fields, in order: D gene, V gene, J gene, clone size, CDR3 protein, CDR3 DNA. A D gene is named only where the DNA matches it firmly. Clone size appears in some rows only: once, few, many, or a class for an expanded clone.

>-|TRBV6-5|TRBJ1-5|-
CASSYSYNQPQHF
TGTGCCAGCAGTTACAGTTACAATCAGCCCCAGCATTTT
>-|TRBV19|TRBJ2-7|-
CASSIEEVGEQYF
TGTGCCAGTAGTATTGAGGAAGTGGGCGAGCAGTACTTC
>TRBD1|TRBV11-2|TRBJ2-2|-
CASSFDRVSSGELFF
TGTGCCAGCAGCTTCGACAGGGTGTCGTCCGGGGAGCTGTTTTTT
>-|TRBV5-6|TRBJ1-1|few
CASSAGNFMNTEAFF
TGTGCCAGCAGCGCAGGGAATTTCATGAACACTGAAGCTTTCTTT
>-|TRBV2|TRBJ2-7|-
CASSKRQLSEQYF
TGTGCCAGCAGTAAAAGACAGCTTAGCGAGCAGTACTTC
>TRBD1|TRBV4-1|TRBJ1-1|-
CASSQQTGSHMNTEAFF
TGCGCCAGCAGCCAACAGACAGGGTCTCACATGAACACTGAAGCTTTCTTT
>TRBD1|TRBV30|TRBJ1-5|few
CAWDRGTGGNQPQHF
TGTGCCTGGGATAGAGGGACAGGGGGCAATCAGCCCCAGCATTTT
>-|TRBV18|TRBJ1-1|-
CASSPMAVNTEAFF
TGTGCCAGCTCACCAATGGCGGTGAACACTGAAGCTTTCTTT
>-|TRBV28|TRBJ1-5|few
CASNVGGGGNQPQHF
TGTGCCAGCAACGTTGGGGGGGGGGGCAATCAGCCCCAGCATTTT
>-|TRBV6-2/TRBV6-3|TRBJ1-1|-
CASSPVWPNTEAFF
TGTGCCAGCAGCCCCGTGTGGCCGAACACTGAAGCTTTCTTT
>-|TRBV3-1|TRBJ2-2|-
CASSQVWRSGGELFF
TGTGCCAGCAGCCAAGTTTGGCGTTCCGGCGGGGAGCTGTTTTTT
>TRBD2|TRBV20-1|TRBJ2-5|many
CSASLGGRAETQYF
TGCAGTGCTAGCTTGGGCGGGAGGGCCGAGACCCAGTACTTC
>-|TRBV6-1|TRBJ1-2|few
CASYPGGGGGYTF
TGTGCCAGCTACCCCGGGGGGGGCGGTGGCTACACCTTC
>TRBD1|TRBV28|TRBJ1-6|-
CASRRQGAENSPLHF
TGTGCCAGCAGACGACAGGGGGCAGAGAATTCACCCCTCCACTTT
>TRBD2|TRBV27|TRBJ2-7|few
CASSFIRVAGVSHEQYF
TGTGCCAGCAGTTTTATTCGGGTGGCGGGAGTGTCCCACGAGCAGTACTTC
>-|TRBV15|TRBJ1-1|-
CATSREGNTEAFF
TGTGCCACCAGCAGAGAGGGTAACACTGAAGCTTTCTTT
>-|TRBV4-1|TRBJ1-5|-
CASSQVAGQGSNQPQHF
TGCGCCAGCAGCCAAGTTGCGGGCCAGGGGAGCAATCAGCCCCAGCATTTT
>TRBD1|TRBV9|TRBJ1-4|-
CASSAPKGAGGGTNEKLFF
TGTGCCAGCAGCGCCCCAAAGGGAGCAGGGGGGGGTACTAATGAAAAACTGTTTTTT
>-|TRBV7-2|TRBJ2-5|many
CASSFGPTETQYF
TGTGCCAGCAGCTTCGGACCCACTGAGACCCAGTACTTC
>-|TRBV28|TRBJ1-6|few
CASSFPGGNNSPLHF
TGTGCCAGCAGTTTTCCGGGGGGCAACAATTCACCCCTCCACTTT
>-|TRBV6-2/TRBV6-3|TRBJ1-5|few
CASSYSKGSFQPQHF
TGTGCCAGCAGTTACTCGAAGGGGTCTTTTCAGCCCCAGCATTTT
>TRBD1|TRBV5-1|TRBJ2-1|many
CASSLARGYEQFF
TGCGCCAGCAGCTTGGCCAGGGGGTATGAGCAGTTCTTC
>-|TRBV24-1|TRBJ2-2|-
CATSDPGQTNTGELFF
TGTGCCACCAGTGACCCGGGACAAACGAACACCGGGGAGCTGTTTTTT
>-|TRBV7-2|TRBJ2-7|-
CASSFAANPYEQYF
TGTGCCAGCAGCTTCGCAGCTAACCCCTACGAGCAGTACTTC
>-|TRBV5-1|TRBJ1-6|-
CASSLGHNNSPLHF
TGCGCCAGCAGCTTGGGACACAATAATTCACCCCTCCACTTT
>-|TRBV20-1|TRBJ1-2|-
CSARENTRFQQGYTF
TGCAGTGCTAGAGAGAATACAAGGTTCCAACAGGGCTACACCTTC
>-|TRBV20-1|TRBJ2-3|-
CSAVKMGPSNTQYF
TGCAGTGCTGTCAAGATGGGACCCTCCAATACGCAGTATTTT
>-|TRBV28|TRBJ1-1|many
CASSPTYRPNEAFF
TGTGCCAGCAGTCCGACCTACCGGCCCAATGAAGCTTTCTTT
>TRBD1|TRBV2|TRBJ1-5|-
CASREKTGGDQPQHF
TGTGCCAGCAGAGAAAAAACAGGGGGGGATCAGCCCCAGCATTTT
>TRBD1|TRBV12-3/TRBV12-4|TRBJ1-1|few
CASSGNRGNTEAFF
TGTGCCAGCAGTGGCAACAGGGGAAACACTGAAGCTTTCTTT
>-|TRBV2|TRBJ2-7|many
CASSGGLYSYEQYF
TGTGCCAGCAGTGGGGGACTCTATTCTTACGAGCAGTACTTC
>-|TRBV10-3|TRBJ2-4|many
CAISESPSGQNIQYF
TGTGCCATCAGTGAGTCGCCCTCGGGCCAAAACATTCAGTACTTC
>-|TRBV20-1|TRBJ1-5|few
CSARVRGNANQPQHF
TGCAGTGCTAGAGTTCGGGGGAACGCAAATCAGCCCCAGCATTTT
>-|TRBV2|TRBJ2-7|many
CASSGRGYEQYF
TGTGCCAGCAGTGGGCGGGGCTACGAGCAGTACTTC
>-|TRBV12-5|TRBJ2-6|-
CASGLTGANVLTF
TGTGCTAGTGGTTTGACTGGGGCCAACGTCCTGACTTTC
>-|TRBV28|TRBJ2-1|many
CASSFGAHEQFF
TGTGCCAGCAGTTTCGGGGCGCATGAGCAGTTCTTC
>TRBD1|TRBV2|TRBJ2-2|-
CASTLPGQGTDGELFF
TGTGCCAGCACGCTTCCGGGACAGGGGACGGACGGGGAGCTGTTTTTT